Sequencing of this TCR beta chain was carried out in a study of T cells in Graves' hyperthyroidism and ophthalmopathy. Authors of the study amplified TCR beta CDR3 regions from RNA transcripts. The study used the HTBI primer set for a first-round RT-PCR of the TCR CDR3. From the multiplex PCR reads, TCRdb called clonotypes with MiXCR, one entry per CDR3 protein. Here the sample spans some 600,000 distinct CDR3 sequences, around 42% being singletons. V lost 5 bases and J lost 5, with 13 bases in between. The CDR3 extends over 14 amino acids. The germline gives CDR1 SGHTA, CDR2 FQGNSA. V is TRBV7-2 and J is TRBJ2-1; D not resolved. This clonotype was sampled from a woman aged 18-29 years with Graves' hyperthyroidism. Sequencing was carried out using peripheral blood or thyroid tissue (not recorded which). CDR3 in amino acids: CASSPRWIDNEQFF. The CDR3 DNA sequence: TGTGCCAGCAGCCCTCGCTGGATTGACAATGAGCAGTTCTTC.